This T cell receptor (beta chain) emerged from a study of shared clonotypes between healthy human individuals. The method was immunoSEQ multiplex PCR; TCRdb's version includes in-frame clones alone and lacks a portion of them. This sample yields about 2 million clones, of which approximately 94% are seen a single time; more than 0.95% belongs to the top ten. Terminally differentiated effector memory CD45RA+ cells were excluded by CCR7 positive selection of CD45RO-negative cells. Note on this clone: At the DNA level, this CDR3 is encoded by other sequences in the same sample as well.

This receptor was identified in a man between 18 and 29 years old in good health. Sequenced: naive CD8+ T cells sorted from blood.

CDR3 sequence reads: CASSPLSPSYNEQFF. The CDR3 nucleotides are TGTGCCAGCAGCCCCTTGTCACCCTCCTACAATGAGCAGTTCTTC. The rearrangement joins TRBV5-4 to TRBJ2-1; D remains unclear. The V gene's germline CDR1 is SGHNT and CDR2 YYREEE (reference sequence). CDR3 length: 15 amino acids. V lost 4 bases and J 0 bases, leaving 11 bases between the germline ends.